The 11 T cell receptor beta chains below were found in one sample sequenced in a study of blood T cell repertoires in COVID-19. Libraries were prepared by immunoSEQ multiplex PCR; TCRdb keeps only in-frame clonotypes and omits some of them. The sample yields about 75,000 clones, roughly 88% seen once. Sequenced material: peripheral blood. These receptors were obtained from a human donor in a cohort sampled during active COVID-19.

This sequence joins TRBV15 and TRBJ2-1; the match to TRBD1 covers 10 bases. The V gene end was trimmed by 5 bases and the J gene end by 6 bases; junction bases not matched to a gene: 13. The length of the CDR3 is 17 residues. From germline, CDR1 is LNHNV and CDR2 YYDKDF (reference sequence). CDR3 in amino acids: CATSFWTGGFSGNEQFF. In DNA form, the CDR3 reads TGTGCCACCAGCTTTTGGACAGGGGGTTTTTCGGGCAATGAGCAGTTCTTC.

This sequence joins TRBV19 and TRBJ1-2, with D hard to call. Per the germline V gene, CDR1 is LNHDA and CDR2 is SQIVND (reference sequence). The CDR3 has 14 residues. V was cut by 5 bases and J by 5 bases, with 15 bases left in between. DNA for the CDR3: TGTGCCAGTAGTTATAACGTGGCAGTTTATGGCTACACCTTC. Its translation is CASSYNVAVYGYTF.

The rearrangement uses TRBV5-1 and TRBJ2-5; the D is unclear. CDR3 size: 13 residues. CDR1 is SGHRS and CDR2 is YFSETQ in the germline V gene. Trimming removed 0 bases at V and 4 bases at J, with 7 bases between. The CDR3 reads CASSLGLRETQYF. The DNA for the CDR3 is TGCGCCAGCAGCTTGGGTCTGCGAGAGACCCAGTACTTC.

This clone appeared once. The V and J genes are TRBV2 and TRBJ1-2, with a weak D call TRBD1 (6 bases). This CDR3 has 12 residues. Germline V gives CDR1 SNHLY, CDR2 FYNNEI. The V gene lost 7 bases and the J gene lost 3 bases, with 9 bases spanning the gap. DNA for the CDR3: TGTGCCAGCAATCGACAGGACTATGGCTACACCTTC. Translated, it gives CASNRQDYGYTF.

The chain recombines TRBV29-1 with TRBJ2-3; a possible D gene is TRBD1 (6 bases). Germline assignment: CDR1 SQVTM and CDR2 ANQGSEA. This CDR3 comprises 15 residues. The V gene lost 1 base and the J gene lost 4 bases, with 15 bases spanning the gap. DNA of the CDR3: TGCAGCGTTGAAGGGGGGCGCTTCTGGTCAGATACGCAGTATTTT. It codes for CSVEGGRFWSDTQYF.

The chain employs TRBV27 and TRBJ2-5, with 13 positions matching TRBD2. The V and J ends lost 1 base and 3 bases, in that order; junction bases with no gene match: 8. The length of the CDR3 is 18 residues. Germline lookup yields CDR1 MNHEY and CDR2 SMNVEV (reference sequence). For the CDR3, the DNA is TGTGCCAGCAGTTTATGGGCCGGGACTAGCGGGACAAAAGAGACCCAGTACTTC. This gives the protein CASSLWAGTSGTKETQYF.

The table lists this clone with a few counts. The J gene is TRBJ2-1, the V gene TRBV6-6; 9 nucleotides align to TRBD2. Germline V lookup: CDR1 MNHNY, CDR2 SVGAGI (reference sequence). V trimming: 6 bases; J trimming: 3 bases; junction bases outside the gene matches: 6. There are 15 residues in the CDR3. The CDR3 nucleotides read TGTGCCAGCAGCGCGGGACTAGCAGTCTACAATGAGCAGTTCTTC. It encodes CASSAGLAVYNEQFF.

The chain uses TRBV25-1 and TRBJ1-2, with 7 bases aligning to TRBD1. The CDR3 runs to 14 residues. The germline gives CDR1 MGHDK, CDR2 SYGVNS. The V and J ends lost 3 bases and 4 bases, in that order; junction bases with no gene match: 5. In DNA form, the CDR3 reads TGTGCCAGCAGTGAGCCCGACAGGGCCTATGGCTACACCTTC. Protein: CASSEPDRAYGYTF.

CDR3 sequence reads: CASSQTEETQYF. CDR3 nucleotides: TGTGCCAGCAGCCAAACAGAAGAGACCCAGTACTTC. The chain carries TRBV7-8 and TRBJ2-5; no firm D call. The CDR3 loop spans 12 amino acids. Deletions cut 5 bases from V and 3 bases from J, with 7 bases between. CDR1 and CDR2 (germline): SGHVS, FQNEAQ.

The chain couples TRBV28 to TRBJ2-5, with 11 positions matching TRBD2. Trimming cost V 10 bases and J 2 bases; bases outside gene matches: 9. The CDR3 is made up of 15 amino acids. Looked up from germline, CDR1 is MDHEN and CDR2 is SYDVKM. As DNA, the CDR3 is TGTGCCATCGGGGGGGGACTAGCGGAACAAGAGACCCAGTACTTC. Protein: CAIGGGLAEQETQYF.

This clone was found once. The genes are TRBV19 and TRBJ2-6, with D hard to call. CDR1 LNHDA and CDR2 SQIVND come from the germline V gene (reference sequence). Trimming took 5 bases from V and 0 from J, leaving 17 bases between them. The CDR3 runs 18 residues. The CDR3 DNA is TGTGCCAGTAGTTGGTTGCTAAACAGTTACTCTGGGGCCAACGTCCTGACTTTC. Its translation: CASSWLLNSYSGANVLTF.